This TCR beta chain comes out of a study of T cell responses to AZD1222 COVID-19 vaccine. Germline loops: CDR1 LNHDA, CDR2 SQIVND (reference sequence). The CDR3 covers 16 residues. V was pared by 4 bases and J by 5 bases, with 5 bases of the junction left unmatched. Clones were read by immunoSEQ multiplex PCR, and TCRdb kept only the in-frame ones, dropping some. The table includes some 180,000 clones, about 91% detected once. As concerns this clone: Its antigen remains unknown. Within the sample, other DNA sequences also encode this same CDR3.

Findings and limits, study-wide: Donors skewed white British and female; clonal diversity was possibly underestimated.

Sequenced material: peripheral blood, taken on day 0 of AZD1222 vaccination. The V gene is TRBV19, the J gene TRBJ2-2; the match to TRBD1 covers 12 bases. This receptor was obtained from an adult in good health. CDR3 nucleotide sequence: TGTGCCAGTAGTAGGGGACAGGGGGCGGGTACCGGGGAGCTGTTTTTT. It codes for CASSRGQGAGTGELFF.